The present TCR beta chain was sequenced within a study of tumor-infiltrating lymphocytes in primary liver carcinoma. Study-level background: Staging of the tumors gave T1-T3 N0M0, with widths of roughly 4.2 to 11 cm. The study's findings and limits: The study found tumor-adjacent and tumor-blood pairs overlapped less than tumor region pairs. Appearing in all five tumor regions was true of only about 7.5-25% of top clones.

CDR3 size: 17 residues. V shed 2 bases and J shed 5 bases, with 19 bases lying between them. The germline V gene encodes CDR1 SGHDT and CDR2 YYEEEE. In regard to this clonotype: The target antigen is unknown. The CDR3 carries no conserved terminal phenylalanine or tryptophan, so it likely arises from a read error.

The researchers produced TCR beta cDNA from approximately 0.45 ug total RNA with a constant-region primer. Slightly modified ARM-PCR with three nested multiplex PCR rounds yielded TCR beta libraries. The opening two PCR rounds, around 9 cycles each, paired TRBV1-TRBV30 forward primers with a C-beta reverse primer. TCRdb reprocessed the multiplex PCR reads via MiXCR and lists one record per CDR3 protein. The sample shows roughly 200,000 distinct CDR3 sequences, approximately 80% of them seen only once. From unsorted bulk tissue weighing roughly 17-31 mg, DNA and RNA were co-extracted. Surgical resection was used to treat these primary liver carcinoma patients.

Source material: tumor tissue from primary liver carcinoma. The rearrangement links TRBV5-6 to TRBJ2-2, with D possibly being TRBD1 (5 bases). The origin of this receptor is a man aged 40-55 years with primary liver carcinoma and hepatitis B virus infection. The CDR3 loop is CASSLWGLVRTTGELFC. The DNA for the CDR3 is TGTGCCAGCAGCTTATGGGGTCTAGTGCGGACAACCGGGGAGCTGTTTTGT.